This T cell receptor (beta chain) comes out of a study of vaccination and CD4 T cells after COVID-19. Study-level background: SARS-CoV-2, HCoV-NL63, HCoV-OC43 and HCoV-229E supplied the overlapping spike peptides used to stimulate cells.

At the Johns Hopkins FTIC core, DNA taken from cultured CD4+ T cells was sequenced by way of the Oncomine TCR Beta short-read assay. From cultured CD4+ T cells, genomic DNA was extracted. TCRdb processed the PCR reads anew with MiXCR; each CDR3 protein has one entry. The sample lists 18,000 or so distinct CDR3 sequences, around 43% occurring once. Treatment indicated: approximately nine-day PBMC culture with coronavirus spike peptide pools or control peptides (ViraFEST assay). Of note for this clonotype: Its specificity is not known.

The CDR3 loop spans 15 amino acids. CDR1 and CDR2 from the germline V gene are MNHEY and SVGAGI. Trimming at V came to 2 bases and at J to 8 bases, leaving 10 bases not matched to a gene. The sample consisted of CD4+ T cells from blood, cultured in vitro, taken before SARS-CoV-2 vaccination. This clonotype was sampled from a human donor who had recovered from COVID-19. The chain is built from TRBV6-5 and TRBJ1-2; TRBD1 matches at 8 bases. This CDR3 is CASSYEGQGGTGYTF. DNA for the CDR3: TGTGCCAGCAGTTACGAAGGACAGGGTGGTACGGGCTACACCTTC.